This T cell receptor (beta chain) was documented in a study of CD8+CD57+ T cells in acquired aplastic anemia. Study information: When averaged, DNA from sorted CD4+ and CD8+ cells came to 3 to 3.5 ug.

Sequenced patients had shown CD8+CD57+ cell expansion by flow cytometry. None of the patients had been given any therapy when their blood was sampled. This clonotype was counted many times. CDR3 and TCR beta VDJ profiling relied on a genomic DNA template. A single record per CDR3 protein comes from TCRdb applying MiXCR to the reads. The data show 120,000 or so distinct CDR3 sequences, about 40% seen once. This CDR3 spans 14 amino acids. Trimming left V 2 bases short and J 8 bases short, with 16 bases between. The V gene's germline CDR1 is SGHKS and CDR2 YYEKEE (reference sequence). Sequencing used sorted CD4+, CD8+, or CD8+CD57+ T cells (not recorded which) from PBMCs. The chain couples TRBV5-5 to TRBJ1-2, with D hard to call. This clonotype was sampled from a human donor with aplastic anemia. CDR3 nucleotides: TGTGCCAGCAGCTTCCGTGCCGGCAGTAAGGGCTACACCTTC. This gives the protein CASSFRAGSKGYTF.